This T cell receptor beta chain appears in the sequencing data of a study of technical replicates of blood from a few donors. J was trimmed by 4 bases and V by 4 bases; bases with no gene match: 9. Looked up from germline, CDR1 is MGHDK and CDR2 is SYGVNS. The CDR3 length is 15 residues. TCRdb's copy holds only in-frame clones and misses some; the assay was immunoSEQ multiplex PCR. Among about 94,000 clones listed, approximately 94% were seen once. The TCR was taken from a human donor in good health. Sequencing was performed on T cells isolated from PBMCs. The J gene is TRBJ1-2, the V gene TRBV25-1; 7 bases agree with TRBD1. CDR3: CASSGPRDRGYGYTF. The CDR3 DNA reads TGTGCCAGCAGTGGCCCCAGGGACAGAGGCTATGGCTACACCTTC.